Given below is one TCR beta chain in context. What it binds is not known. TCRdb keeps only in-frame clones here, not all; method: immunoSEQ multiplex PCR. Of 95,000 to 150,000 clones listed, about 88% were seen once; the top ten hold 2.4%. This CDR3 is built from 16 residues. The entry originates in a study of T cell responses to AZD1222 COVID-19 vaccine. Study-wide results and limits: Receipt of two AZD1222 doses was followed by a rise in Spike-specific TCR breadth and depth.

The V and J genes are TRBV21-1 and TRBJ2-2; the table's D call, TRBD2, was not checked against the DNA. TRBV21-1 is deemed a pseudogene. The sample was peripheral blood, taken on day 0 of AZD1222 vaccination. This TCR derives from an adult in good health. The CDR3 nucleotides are TGTGCCAGCAAAGTAGCGGAGAGTAGGAACACCGGGGAGCTGTTTTTT. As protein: CASKVAESRNTGELFF.